This T cell receptor (beta chain) came from a study of T cell responses to AZD1222 COVID-19 vaccine. Across the whole study: Some second doses came at about 4 weeks and others at about 12 weeks; these were pooled. Study-level points and caveats: Mostly white British, mostly female donors; authors suggested clonal diversity may be underestimated. Within unmutated variant regions lay the reported targets of nearly half of spike-specific TCRs.

For this clone: The antigen is undetermined.

The CDR3 is 14 residues long. Trimming stripped 3 bases from V and 1 base from J, with 10 bases between. Germline V gene data show CDR1 as SGHRS and CDR2 as YFSETQ. Generated by immunoSEQ multiplex PCR, the TCRdb table keeps only in-frame clones and is missing some. The sample holds tens of thousands of clones, 65% to 90% seen once. This specimen consisted of peripheral blood, obtained on day 0 of AZD1222 vaccination. This TCR derives from an adult in good health. The V call is TRBV5-1, the J call TRBJ1-1; D is unresolved. The CDR3 region has the DNA TGCGCCAGCAGCTGGTACGGGTCGAACACTGAAGCTTTCTTT. Encoded protein: CASSWYGSNTEAFF.